This T cell receptor (beta chain) was sequenced for a study of T cells in Graves' hyperthyroidism and ophthalmopathy. Study information: Peripheral blood sampling occurred at initial diagnosis, before any treatment.

Notes on the study in general: Model output signaled ophthalmopathy a median 6.5 months ahead of onset. Among thyroid clonotypes expanded above 0.001, most also appeared in blood.

Subjects aged 18 to 65 presented with newly diagnosed hyperthyroidism of less than 2 months' duration. Amplified TCR beta CDR3 regions came from RNA transcripts. The HTBI primer set served for first-round RT-PCR of the TCR CDR3. MiXCR, run by TCRdb on the multiplex PCR reads, gives a single entry per CDR3 protein. Of approximately 870,000 distinct CDR3 sequences listed, over 35% were seen once; the top ten hold roughly 8.3%. The germline gives CDR1 ENHRY, CDR2 SYGVKD. CDR3 size: 11 residues. V lost 7 bases, J lost 4 bases, and 7 bases lay in between. A note on this clonotype: Its antigen is not known.

The chain recombines TRBV10-3 with TRBJ2-5; D is unresolved. Sample: blood. This clonotype was obtained from a man between 18 and 29 years old with Graves' hyperthyroidism. The CDR3 region has the DNA TGTGCCATCAAAGGACGAGAGACCCAGTACTTC. This sequence encodes CAIKGRETQYF.